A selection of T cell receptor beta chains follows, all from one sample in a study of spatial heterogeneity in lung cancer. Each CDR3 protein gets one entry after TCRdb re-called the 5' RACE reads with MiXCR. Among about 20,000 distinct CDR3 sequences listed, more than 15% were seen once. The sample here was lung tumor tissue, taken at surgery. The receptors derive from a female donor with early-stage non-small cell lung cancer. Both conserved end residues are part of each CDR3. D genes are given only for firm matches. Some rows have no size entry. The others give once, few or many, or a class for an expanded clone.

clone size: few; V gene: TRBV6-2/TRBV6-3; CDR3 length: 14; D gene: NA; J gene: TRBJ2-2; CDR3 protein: CASKGQANTGELFF; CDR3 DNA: TGTGCCTCTAAGGGCCAGGCCAACACCGGGGAGCTGTTTTTT
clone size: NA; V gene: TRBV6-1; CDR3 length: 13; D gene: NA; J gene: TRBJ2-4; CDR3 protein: CASTRTMKNIQYF; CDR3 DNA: TGTGCCAGCACCAGGACCATGAAAAACATTCAGTACTTC
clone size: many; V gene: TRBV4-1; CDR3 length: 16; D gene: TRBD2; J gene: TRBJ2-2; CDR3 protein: CASSQDSGGNTGELFF; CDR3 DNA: TGCGCCAGCAGCCAAGACAGCGGGGGGAACACCGGGGAGCTGTTTTTT
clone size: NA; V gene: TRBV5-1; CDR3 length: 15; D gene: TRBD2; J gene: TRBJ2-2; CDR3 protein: CASSLSGGNTGELFF; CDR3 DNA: TGCGCCAGCAGCTTGAGCGGGGGTAACACCGGGGAGCTGTTTTTT
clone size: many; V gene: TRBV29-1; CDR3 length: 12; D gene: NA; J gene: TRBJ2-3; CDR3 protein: CSAEKGTDTQYF; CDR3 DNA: TGCAGCGCCGAAAAGGGGACAGATACGCAGTATTTT
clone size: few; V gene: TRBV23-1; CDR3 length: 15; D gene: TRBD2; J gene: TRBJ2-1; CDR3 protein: CASSQEGTSCSEQFF; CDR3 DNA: TGCGCCAGCAGTCAAGAAGGGACTAGCTGTAGTGAGCAGTTCTTC
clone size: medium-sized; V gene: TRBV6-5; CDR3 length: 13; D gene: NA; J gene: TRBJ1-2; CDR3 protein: CASSYRLLEGYTF; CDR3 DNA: TGTGCCAGCAGTTACCGACTATTAGAAGGCTACACCTTC
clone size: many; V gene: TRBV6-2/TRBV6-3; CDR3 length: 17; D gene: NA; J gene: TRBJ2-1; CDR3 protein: CASSRLVSVGRRNEQFF; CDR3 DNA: TGTGCCAGCAGCCGACTAGTATCAGTTGGCCGGCGGAATGAGCAGTTCTTC
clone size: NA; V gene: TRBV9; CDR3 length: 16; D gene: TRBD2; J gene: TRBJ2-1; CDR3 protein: CASSVRTSGSYNEQFF; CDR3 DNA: TGTGCCAGCAGCGTGAGGACTAGCGGGAGCTACAATGAGCAGTTCTTC
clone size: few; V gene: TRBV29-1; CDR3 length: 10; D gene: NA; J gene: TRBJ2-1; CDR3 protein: CSVGINEQFF; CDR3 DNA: TGCAGCGTTGGCATCAATGAGCAGTTCTTC
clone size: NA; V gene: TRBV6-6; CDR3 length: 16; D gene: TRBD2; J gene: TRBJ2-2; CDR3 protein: CAIAGGAGINTGELFF; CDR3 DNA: TGTGCCATCGCGGGAGGGGCAGGGATCAACACCGGGGAGCTGTTTTTT
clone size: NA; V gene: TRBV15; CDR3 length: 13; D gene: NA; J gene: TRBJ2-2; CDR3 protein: CATSRVGTGELFF; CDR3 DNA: TGTGCCACCAGCAGAGTAGGAACCGGGGAGCTGTTTTTT